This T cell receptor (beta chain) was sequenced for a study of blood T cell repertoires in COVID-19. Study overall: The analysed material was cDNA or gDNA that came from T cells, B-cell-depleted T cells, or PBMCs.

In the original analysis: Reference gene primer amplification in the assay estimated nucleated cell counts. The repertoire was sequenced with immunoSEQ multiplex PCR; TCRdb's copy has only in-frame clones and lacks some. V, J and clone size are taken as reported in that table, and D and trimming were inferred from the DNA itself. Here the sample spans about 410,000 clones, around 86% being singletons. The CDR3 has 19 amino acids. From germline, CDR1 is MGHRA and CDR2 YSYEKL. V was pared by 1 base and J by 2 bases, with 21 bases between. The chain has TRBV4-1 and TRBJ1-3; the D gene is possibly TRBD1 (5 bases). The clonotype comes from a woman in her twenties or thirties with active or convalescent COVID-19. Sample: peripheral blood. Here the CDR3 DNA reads TGCGCCAGCAGCCAAGTGGTAATTACGCCAGGGATGACTGGAAACACCATATATTTT. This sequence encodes CASSQVVITPGMTGNTIYF.